The 26 T cell receptor beta chains reported below all come from one sample, sequenced in a study of CD8 T cells in ankylosing spondylitis. TCRdb re-analysed the 5' RACE reads in MiXCR, keeping a single row per CDR3 protein. There are more than 150,000 distinct CDR3 sequences in the sample; around 13% occur only once, and 8% to 13% lies in the top ten. Sequences were obtained from blood, either unsorted or a sorted T cell fraction (not recorded which). The receptors were sampled from a female donor with ankylosing spondylitis or in good health (not recorded which).

This clonotype was found a few times. The chain joins TRBV18 to TRBJ2-7; D is unclear. The germline V and J ends were trimmed by 6 bases and 6 bases, with 9 bases remaining between them. Germline lookup yields CDR1 KGHSH and CDR2 LQKENI. The CDR3 covers 11 residues. The CDR3 region has the DNA TGTGCCAGCTCCCGAGAGCGCGAGCAGTACTTC. This translates into CASSREREQYF.

This clonotype has a handful of counts. The J gene is TRBJ2-7, the V gene TRBV4-1; possible D gene TRBD1, 6 bases. The ends were cut back, 4 bases at V and 2 bases at J, with 15 bases in the middle. Germline V CDR1 and CDR2: MGHRA, YSYEKL. The CDR3 has 15 residues. The CDR3 is CASSPTNRVTYEQYF. The CDR3 DNA follows: TGCGCCAGCAGCCCGACCAACAGGGTGACCTACGAGCAGTACTTC.

With regard to this clonotype: A junction boundary mismatches the germline segment, possibly from a read error. This sequence joins TRBV20-1 and TRBJ2-3; 14 bases match TRBD2. This CDR3 has 16 residues. In germline, CDR1 is DFQATT, CDR2 SNEGSKA (reference sequence). This CDR3 reads CNARGLAGGYIDTQYF. The CDR3 region has the DNA TGCAATGCTAGAGGACTAGCGGGAGGATACATAGATACGCAGTATTTT.

This clonotype was seen ten or more times. V and J are TRBV20-1 and TRBJ2-3, with 8 bases lining up with TRBD1. The germline CDR1 and CDR2 sequences are DFQATT and SNEGSKA (reference sequence). After removal of 1 base from V and 3 bases from J, the junction contained 6 bases not matched to a gene. This CDR3 comprises 15 residues. CDR3 in amino acids: CSARGQGSRTDTQYF. DNA for the CDR3: TGCAGTGCTAGAGGACAGGGGTCACGTACAGATACGCAGTATTTT.

V is TRBV20-1 and J is TRBJ1-5; a possible D gene is TRBD1 (5 bases). The germline V and J ends were trimmed by 0 bases and 5 bases, with 11 bases remaining between them. The CDR3 length is 14 residues. Germline V gives CDR1 DFQATT, CDR2 SNEGSKA (reference sequence). CDR3 sequence reads: CSAREGGIDQPQHF. In nucleotides, the CDR3 is TGCAGTGCTAGAGAGGGGGGGATCGATCAGCCCCAGCATTTT.

This chain links TRBV6-2 or TRBV6-3 with TRBJ1-2; 9 bases agree with TRBD1. Germline V lookup: CDR1 MNHEY, CDR2 SVGEGT. The CDR3 runs to 14 residues. V lost 4 bases to trimming and J lost 4 bases; unmatched junction nucleotides: 4. CDR3 in amino acids: CASSFRDRAYGYTF. CDR3 bases: TGTGCCAGCAGTTTCCGGGACAGGGCCTATGGCTACACCTTC.

This clonotype appeared many times. The chain is built from TRBV20-1 and TRBJ2-3; the D gene is possibly TRBD2 (6 bases). V lost 6 bases to trimming and J lost 2 bases, with 18 bases between them. The CDR3 totals 15 residues. CDR1 is DFQATT, CDR2 SNEGSKA, per germline (reference sequence). The CDR3 reads CSAPHAGRDTDTQYF. Here the CDR3 DNA reads TGCAGTGCCCCACACGCGGGACGGGACACAGATACGCAGTATTTT.

There are many counts of this clonotype. V is TRBV5-1 and J is TRBJ2-7; TRBD1 might be the D (5 bases). CDR1 SGHRS and CDR2 YFSETQ come from the germline V gene. The length of the CDR3 is 15 residues. The V end was cut by 4 bases, the J end by 3 bases, with 17 bases between. The CDR3 here is CASSRLGRVNYEQYF. CDR3 DNA sequence: TGCGCCAGCAGCCGATTGGGCAGGGTCAACTACGAGCAGTACTTC.

This clonotype was observed many times. The V and J genes are TRBV7-9 and TRBJ2-1, with D uncertain. V was pared by 1 base and J by 8 bases, with 9 bases between. The CDR3 sequence is 13 residues long. Germline V CDR1 and CDR2: SEHNR, FQNEAQ (reference sequence). This CDR3 is CASSLVVADEQFF. The CDR3 region has the DNA TGTGCCAGCAGCTTAGTGGTTGCCGATGAGCAGTTCTTC.

The chain combines TRBV5-6 with TRBJ2-5, with 10 bases lining up with TRBD2. This CDR3 has 16 residues. Per the germline V gene, CDR1 is SGHDT and CDR2 is YYEEEE. V was pared by 4 bases and J by 4 bases, with 10 bases of the junction left unmatched. This chain's CDR3 is CASSTIVAGGGETQYF. In DNA form, the CDR3 reads TGTGCCAGCAGCACCATAGTAGCGGGAGGAGGAGAGACCCAGTACTTC.

V usage is TRBV18 and J usage is TRBJ1-6; D remains ambiguous. The CDR3 is 13 amino acids. Trimming removed 0 bases from V and 11 bases from J, with 8 bases in between. The germline V gene has CDR1 KGHSH and CDR2 LQKENI. CDR3 protein: CASSPPGRAPLHF. For the CDR3, the DNA is TGTGCCAGCTCACCACCGGGCCGGGCACCCCTCCACTTT.

This clonotype was seen repeatedly, ten times or more. The chain employs TRBV9 and TRBJ2-2, with a tentative D call TRBD1 (6 bases). The CDR3 sequence is 15 residues long. With 2 bases removed from V and 6 bases from J, the gap between germline ends came to 14 bases. CDR1 SGDLS and CDR2 YYNGEE come from the germline V gene. The CDR3 loop is CASSVTGRRAGELFF. Here the CDR3 DNA reads TGTGCCAGCAGCGTTACAGGGCGAAGGGCCGGGGAGCTGTTTTTT.

This clonotype occurred a few times. The chain employs TRBV20-1 and TRBJ2-1, with TRBD2 identical over 9 bases. CDR1 and CDR2 from the germline V gene are DFQATT and SNEGSKA (reference sequence). V lost 3 bases and J lost 6; bases outside the gene matches: 12. CDR3 length: 16 amino acids. CDR3 in amino acids: CSARGYSGRWGNEQFF. The CDR3 DNA sequence: TGCAGTGCTAGGGGATATAGCGGGAGATGGGGCAATGAGCAGTTCTTC.

This clonotype was detected many times. This rearrangement joins TRBV28 to TRBJ1-2, with 9 bases aligning to TRBD1. The germline CDR1 and CDR2 sequences are MDHEN and SYDVKM. This CDR3 spans 15 amino acids. V shed 3 bases, J shed 6 bases, and the junction held 8 bases outside the gene matches. For the CDR3, the DNA is TGTGCCAGCAGTTTTGGGGGGACAGGGTCCCATGGCTACACCTTC. Amino acid sequence: CASSFGGTGSHGYTF.

There are a few counts of this clonotype. The rearrangement links TRBV19 to TRBJ2-1; D could derive from TRBD1 or TRBD2 (6 bases each). CDR3 size: 15 residues. Between the trimmed V and J ends, which lost 7 bases and 3 bases, there was a span of 16 bases. CDR1 and CDR2 (germline): LNHDA, SQIVND (reference sequence). CDR3 DNA: TGTGCCAGTACCCCTACGGGGGCGGGCTACAATGAGCAGTTCTTC. It is translated as CASTPTGAGYNEQFF.

This clonotype was observed at least ten times. The rearrangement uses TRBV12-3 or TRBV12-4 and TRBJ1-2; tentatively, D is TRBD1 (5 bases). This CDR3 is 14 amino acids long. V was pared by 5 bases and J by 6 bases, with 16 bases between. The CDR3 protein is CASSLGTADDGYTF. The CDR3 DNA follows: TGTGCCAGCAGTCTAGGGACGGCTGACGATGGCTACACCTTC.

This clonotype was seen many times. The chain couples TRBV11-3 to TRBJ2-5, with TRBD2 identical over 8 bases. With 2 bases clipped from V and 4 bases from J, the junction kept 6 bases outside the gene matches. Germline CDR1 reads SGHNT; CDR2 reads YENEEA. CDR3 length: 15 residues. This CDR3 reads CASSLRAGVRETQYF. Here the CDR3 DNA reads TGTGCCAGCAGCTTAAGAGCGGGGGTGCGAGAGACCCAGTACTTC. The variable domain in full, completed from reference TRBV11-3 and TRBJ2-5, reads EAGVVQSPRYKIIEKKQPVAFWCNPISGHNTLYWYLQNLGQGPELLIRYENEEAVDDSQLPKDRFSAERLKGVDSTLKIQPAELGDSAVYLCASSLRAGVRETQYFGPGTRLLVL.

The J gene is TRBJ1-1, the V gene TRBV4-3; D gene ambiguous. Trimming removed 3 bases at V and 0 bases at J, with 17 bases between. Looked up from germline, CDR1 is LGHNA and CDR2 is YSLEER. The CDR3 sequence is 17 residues long. The CDR3 region has the DNA TGCGCCAGCAGCCAGGGAGGACGGGCCGTCTTGAACACTGAAGCTTTCTTT. Translating gives CASSQGGRAVLNTEAFF.

V is TRBV20-1 and J is TRBJ2-3; D may be TRBD1 or TRBD2 (5 bases each). Germline V gene sequence: CDR1 DFQATT, CDR2 SNEGSKA (reference sequence). CDR3 size: 17 residues. V shed 1 base and J shed 1 base, with 18 bases lying between them. The CDR3 nucleotides are TGCAGTGCTAGAGGTGGTCGGGGCGTTAGGGGCACAGATACGCAGTATTTT. It yields the protein CSARGGRGVRGTDTQYF.

This clonotype was counted only a few times. The CDR3 nucleotides read TGTGCCAGCAGCGTACTATCGATAGCAGATACGCAGTATTTT. This gives the protein CASSVLSIADTQYF. The chain joins TRBV9 to TRBJ2-3; unclear D gene. The germline CDR1 and CDR2 sequences are SGDLS and YYNGEE. Deletions cut 1 base from V and 4 bases from J, with 10 bases between. The CDR3 totals 14 residues.

The sample holds many counts of this clonotype. A read error may account for a junction end that differs from germline. The chain has TRBV7-7 and TRBJ2-3; D could derive from TRBD1 or TRBD2 (7 bases each). CDR1 and CDR2 (germline): SSHAT, FNYEAQ (reference sequence). This CDR3 region has 14 residues. CDR3 nucleotides: TGTGCTAGCAGCTTTCAGGGGGGGGCAGATACGCAGTATTTT. Its translation: CASSFQGGADTQYF.

This clonotype was counted ten times or more. CDR3 sequence reads: CASSPTQGATEAFF. The DNA for the CDR3 is TGTGCCAGCAGTCCAACACAGGGGGCAACTGAAGCTTTCTTT. The chain employs TRBV12-3 or TRBV12-4 and TRBJ1-1, with TRBD1 matching over 9 bases. J gave up 5 bases and V 5 bases, and 6 bases lay outside the gene matches. This CDR3 is built from 14 residues.

This clonotype was seen many times. V and J are TRBV5-1 and TRBJ2-5; D perhaps matches TRBD1 (6 bases). Trimming left V 3 bases short and J 5 bases short, with 17 bases between. Germline V gene lookup returns CDR1 SGHRS and CDR2 YFSETQ. The CDR3 is 15 amino acids. CDR3 in DNA: TGCGCCAGCAGCTCCCACCGACAGGATTCGGAGACCCAGTACTTC. Translation: CASSSHRQDSETQYF.

This clonotype was recorded many times. CDR3 protein: CATPLTVAYGYTF. The CDR3 coding sequence is TGTGCCACCCCCTTGACAGTGGCCTATGGCTACACCTTC. The V and J genes are TRBV24-1 and TRBJ1-2; D is possibly TRBD1 (5 bases). The V end lost 9 bases, the J end lost 4 bases, and 14 bases lay between the germline ends. Germline CDR1 and CDR2: KGHDR and SFDVKD. This CDR3 comprises 13 residues.

A word on this clonotype: A much more abundant neighbour one base away suggests this may be a read error. This chain links TRBV29-1 with TRBJ1-2, with D uncertain. The CDR3 spans 12 residues. Germline CDR1 reads SQVTM; CDR2 reads ANQGSEA. CDR3 sequence (DNA): TGCAGCGTTCCCCGGGGAGCCTATGGCCACACCTTC. Its translation: CSVPRGAYGHTF.

This clonotype was detected ten times or more. The chain couples TRBV20-1 to TRBJ1-1, with D maybe TRBD1 (5 bases). The V end was cut by 0 bases, the J end by 6 bases, with 14 bases between. CDR1 is DFQATT and CDR2 is SNEGSKA in the germline V gene (reference sequence). The CDR3 has 14 residues. Here the CDR3 reads CSARDGQGGPEAFF. Written as DNA, the CDR3 is TGCAGTGCTAGAGATGGGCAGGGTGGCCCTGAAGCTTTCTTT.